Presented here are 25 T cell receptor beta chains from one specimen sequenced in a study of T cells in Graves' hyperthyroidism and ophthalmopathy. From RNA transcripts, TCR beta CDR3 regions were amplified. HTBI primers were the set used in a first-round RT-PCR of the TCR CDR3. TCRdb re-called the multiplex PCR reads with MiXCR, one entry per CDR3 protein. The repertoire includes fewer than 650,000 distinct CDR3 sequences, around 14% of them detected once, and 5% to 7% sits in the top ten. Sequenced: blood. The receptor set was obtained from a woman aged 25-40 years with Graves' hyperthyroidism that later progressed to Graves' ophthalmopathy.

A few counts support this clonotype. V and J are TRBV25-1 and TRBJ1-1; 9 nucleotides line up with TRBD1. J was trimmed by 6 bases and V by 6 bases; bases with no gene match: 5. The CDR3 sequence is 13 residues long. Germline V gene data show CDR1 as MGHDK and CDR2 as SYGVNS. Written as DNA, the CDR3 is TGTGCCAGCAGCGGGACAGGGACCCCTGAAGCTTTCTTT. It yields the protein CASSGTGTPEAFF.

This clonotype was detected ten times or more. The chain combines TRBV2 with TRBJ2-1; 9 bases agree with TRBD1. The CDR3 has 15 amino acids. Germline V gene data show CDR1 as SNHLY and CDR2 as FYNNEI. With V trimmed by 6 bases and J by 7 bases, 10 bases remained unmatched. The CDR3 sequence is CASRTGTGLYNEQFF. The CDR3 bases are TGTGCCAGCAGGACCGGGACAGGGCTGTATAATGAGCAGTTCTTC.

The chain carries TRBV7-9 and TRBJ2-1, with a weak D call TRBD2 (7 bases). The CDR3 contains 15 residues. The V gene's germline CDR1 is SEHNR and CDR2 FQNEAQ (reference sequence). The V end lost 3 bases, the J end lost 2 bases, and 11 bases lay between the germline ends. This CDR3 reads CASSFRGAAYNEQFF. Written as DNA, the CDR3 is TGTGCCAGCAGCTTTCGGGGGGCGGCCTACAATGAGCAGTTCTTC.

The table lists this clonotype with many counts. CDR3 in amino acids: CASSAPTSGVYNEQFF. CDR3 bases: TGTGCCAGCAGTGCCCCAACTAGCGGGGTCTACAATGAGCAGTTCTTC. This chain joins TRBV2 and TRBJ2-1; TRBD2 matches 10 bases. Germline loops: CDR1 SNHLY, CDR2 FYNNEI. The CDR3 is 16 amino acids. The trim removed 4 bases at V and 3 bases at J, leaving 6 bases unmatched.

This clonotype was seen a few times. The chain has TRBV2 and TRBJ2-3; tentative D call: TRBD2 (6 bases). The CDR3 has 18 residues. The V and J ends lost 9 bases and 2 bases respectively, with 27 bases between them. The germline gives CDR1 SNHLY, CDR2 FYNNEI. In nucleotides, the CDR3 is TGTGCCAGTGGGGATAAGGACGGGAGCCCCGCAACCACAGATACGCAGTATTTT. Its translation is CASGDKDGSPATTDTQYF.

The rearrangement links TRBV20-1 to TRBJ2-3, with 9 bases aligning to TRBD2. V trimming: 1 base; J trimming: 2 bases; junction bases outside the gene matches: 7. The CDR3 covers 16 residues. Germline V gene sequence: CDR1 DFQATT, CDR2 SNEGSKA (reference sequence). CDR3: CSARVGTSSTTDTQYF. CDR3 sequence (DNA): TGCAGTGCTAGAGTTGGGACTAGCTCAACCACAGATACGCAGTATTTT.

This clonotype has just a few counts. V usage is TRBV12-5 and J usage is TRBJ1-4; 8 positions agree with TRBD1. The CDR3 has 16 residues. J was trimmed by 3 bases and V by 1 base; bases with no gene match: 4. The germline gives CDR1 LGHNT, CDR2 FRNRAP. The CDR3, as DNA: TGTGCTAGTGGTTTGGGACAGGGGCAAGCTAATGAAAAACTGTTTTTT. It is translated as CASGLGQGQANEKLFF.

As for this clonotype: A much larger clone lies one base from this, so it may be a read error. The chain links TRBV6-2 or TRBV6-3 to TRBJ2-5; D is possibly TRBD1 (5 bases). CDR1 is MNHEY and CDR2 is SVGEGT in the germline V gene. The CDR3 is 14 residues long. CDR3 sequence (DNA): TGTGTCACCTCCCCTACGACAGTCCAAGAGACCCAGTACTTC. Translation: CVTSPTTVQETQYF.

The table lists this clonotype with many counts. The chain has TRBV19 and TRBJ1-1; D is uncertain. CDR3 length equals 15 residues. With 1 base removed from V and 0 bases from J, the gap between germline ends came to 9 bases. Germline V gene sequence: CDR1 LNHDA, CDR2 SQIVND (reference sequence). The CDR3 bases are TGTGCCAGTAGTATAGGTTACGGACTGAACACTGAAGCTTTCTTT. It translates to CASSIGYGLNTEAFF.

This clonotype was picked up many times. The V gene is TRBV7-2, the J gene TRBJ1-1; D is undetermined. CDR3 length: 13 amino acids. V was cut by 0 bases and J by 5 bases, with 7 bases left in between. Germline assignment: CDR1 SGHTA and CDR2 FQGNSA. The CDR3 nucleotides read TGTGCCAGCAGCTTAGCGGAAGGGACTGAAGCTTTCTTT. It translates to CASSLAEGTEAFF.

The V gene is TRBV4-1, the J gene TRBJ2-1; 8 bases are a match to TRBD2. CDR1 is MGHRA, CDR2 YSYEKL, per germline. With 3 bases clipped from V and 0 bases from J, the junction kept 4 bases outside the gene matches. The CDR3 is 16 residues long. The CDR3 loop is CASSHVSGSSYNEQFF. The CDR3 coding sequence is TGCGCCAGCAGCCATGTAAGCGGGAGCTCCTACAATGAGCAGTTCTTC.

This clonotype was recorded many times. V and J are TRBV7-3 and TRBJ1-6, with TRBD1 identical over 10 bases. The CDR3 has 15 amino acids. The germline V gene has CDR1 SGHTA and CDR2 FQGTGA. The trim removed 4 bases at V and 5 bases at J, leaving 2 bases unmatched. CDR3 residues: CASSSGTGDNSPLHF. The DNA for the CDR3 is TGTGCCAGCAGCTCTGGGACAGGGGATAATTCACCCCTCCACTTT.

This clonotype has a count of ten or more. V gene TRBV19 combines with J gene TRBJ2-7; 7 bases are shared with TRBD2. The CDR3 totals 16 residues. J was trimmed by 0 bases and V by 3 bases; bases with no gene match: 8. CDR1 and CDR2 from the germline V gene are LNHDA and SQIVND (reference sequence). In nucleotides, the CDR3 is TGTGCCAGTAGTATTAGTGGGGCTAGCGGCTCCTACGAGCAGTACTTC. Protein: CASSISGASGSYEQYF.

The chain is built from TRBV6-2 or TRBV6-3 and TRBJ1-1, with a weak D call TRBD1 (6 bases). The V and J ends lost 5 bases and 3 bases respectively, with 13 bases between them. Germline CDR1 MNHEY, CDR2 SVGEGT. This CDR3 is 14 amino acids long. CDR3 nucleotide sequence: TGTGCCAGCAGTCCCCAGGACAGACACACTGAAGCTTTCTTT. Residues: CASSPQDRHTEAFF.

There are a few counts of this clonotype. The V gene is TRBV20-1, the J gene TRBJ2-7; 7 positions match TRBD1. Losses at the gene ends were 4 bases for V and 2 bases for J; bases not matched to a gene: 5. The germline gives CDR1 DFQATT, CDR2 SNEGSKA (reference sequence). The CDR3 extends over 13 amino acids. The chain's CDR3 is CSAKRDRAYEQYF. CDR3 nucleotide sequence: TGCAGTGCTAAAAGGGACAGAGCCTACGAGCAGTACTTC.

This clonotype was detected ten times or more. The chain uses TRBV5-1 and TRBJ2-7; the match to TRBD2 covers 9 bases. There are 16 residues in the CDR3. Germline V lookup: CDR1 SGHRS, CDR2 YFSETQ. Trimming at V came to 4 bases and at J to 5 bases, leaving 13 bases not matched to a gene. CDR3 sequence reads: CASSPWVAGEVDEQYF. CDR3 bases: TGCGCCAGCAGCCCCTGGGTAGCGGGAGAAGTTGACGAGCAGTACTTC.

J is TRBJ1-2 and V is TRBV20-1; 7 positions match TRBD1. Germline V gene lookup returns CDR1 DFQATT and CDR2 SNEGSKA (reference sequence). The CDR3 length is 12 residues. With 5 bases clipped from V and 6 bases from J, the junction kept 6 bases outside the gene matches. The CDR3 nucleotides are TGCAGTGCTCCACGACAGGGTAATGGCTACACCTTC. Its protein is CSAPRQGNGYTF.

This clonotype was recorded at least ten times. The chain couples TRBV12-5 to TRBJ1-1, with 7 bases identical to TRBD1. CDR1 LGHNT and CDR2 FRNRAP come from the germline V gene. The J segment lost 1 base and the V segment lost 5 bases, leaving 7 bases of the junction unmatched. The CDR3 extends over 15 amino acids. The CDR3 loop reads CASGPRQGWNTEAFF. CDR3 nucleotides: TGTGCTAGTGGTCCCCGACAGGGTTGGAACACTGAAGCTTTCTTT. Using reference TRBV12-5 and TRBJ1-1 for the parts outside the CDR3, the full variable domain is DARVTQTPRHKVTEMGQEVTMRCQPILGHNTVFWYRQTMMQGLELLAYFRNRAPLDDSGMPKDRFSAEMPDATLATLKIQPSEPRDSAVYFCASGPRQGWNTEAFFGQGTRLTVV.

This clonotype was observed a few times. A single base separates this from a much larger clone, so it may be a read error. V gene TRBV2 combines with J gene TRBJ2-3; 8 bases line up with TRBD1. The CDR3 contains 12 residues. From germline, CDR1 is SNHLY and CDR2 FYNNEI. V lost 10 bases and J lost 5; bases outside the gene matches: 5. The CDR3 DNA follows: TGTGCCAACAGGGGGGACGGAGATACGCAGTATTTT. The encoded protein is CANRGDGDTQYF.

This clonotype was counted a few times. This sequence may be a read error, since a much larger clone differs from it by one base. The V and J genes are TRBV6-1 and TRBJ2-1; D call uncertain. The CDR3 runs to 13 residues. Looked up from germline, CDR1 is MNHNS and CDR2 is SASEGT. The CDR3 DNA follows: TGTGCCAGCAGATTTGACGAATACAATGAGCAGCTCTTC. Its protein product is CASRFDEYNEQLF.

The table lists this clonotype with many counts. CDR3 nucleotide sequence: TGTGCCAGCAGCCCTGGGGGCGGGAACCACAATGAGCAGTTCTTC. The encoded protein is CASSPGGGNHNEQFF. This chain uses TRBV9 with TRBJ2-1; D could derive from TRBD1 or TRBD2 (6 bases each). Trimming cost V 4 bases and J 5 bases, with 16 bases left between them. CDR3 length: 15 residues. In germline, CDR1 is SGDLS, CDR2 YYNGEE.

This clonotype showed up many times. The chain joins TRBV6-1 to TRBJ1-5; TRBD1 matches 8 bases. The CDR3 length is 19 residues. CDR1 and CDR2 from the germline V gene are MNHNS and SASEGT. Trimming cost V 4 bases and J 0 bases; bases outside gene matches: 14. The CDR3 nucleotides are TGTGCCAGCAGTGTTAAACCGGGACAGGCTTTCTATAGCAATCAGCCCCAGCATTTT. Protein product: CASSVKPGQAFYSNQPQHF.

This clonotype was counted a few times. The J gene is TRBJ2-5, the V gene TRBV29-1, with 8 bases fitting TRBD1. Germline values: CDR1 SQVTM, CDR2 ANQGSEA. Trimming cost V 2 bases and J 4 bases; bases outside gene matches: 9. This CDR3 is 15 amino acids long. The CDR3 here is CSVERGRGQRETQYF. CDR3 coding DNA: TGCAGCGTTGAAAGGGGCAGGGGGCAGCGAGAGACCCAGTACTTC.

The gene calls are TRBV30 and TRBJ2-5; TRBD1 matches at 8 bases. This CDR3 spans 15 amino acids. Trimming took 2 bases from V and 1 from J; bases not matched to a gene: 6. Germline CDR1 GTSNPN, CDR2 SVGIG (reference sequence). The CDR3 reads CAWSSGTGLQETQYF. The DNA for the CDR3 is TGTGCCTGGAGTTCCGGGACAGGACTCCAAGAGACCCAGTACTTC.

This clonotype has a handful of counts. The chain uses TRBV6-1 and TRBJ1-5; D not certain. The CDR3 is made up of 15 amino acids. Trimming pared 3 bases from V and 5 bases from J, leaving 14 bases between. Germline values: CDR1 MNHNS, CDR2 SASEGT. The CDR3 DNA sequence: TGTGCCAGCAGTGAGGTCCTCCAGGTGGATCAGCCCCAGCATTTT. Protein product: CASSEVLQVDQPQHF.